This T cell receptor (beta chain) was captured in a study of T cell repertoires in cytomegalovirus infection. This CDR3 has 20 residues. CDR1 MNHEY and CDR2 SMNVEV come from the germline V gene (reference sequence). V was shortened by 5 bases and J by 0 bases, with 26 bases between the two germline ends. TCRdb reanalysed the reads using MiXCR and keeps one entry per CDR3 protein. This sample has about 770,000 distinct CDR3 sequences, with almost 30% found just once. A few counts support this clonotype. The antigen is unknown. Notes on the study in general: HLA-C-restricted, CMV-specific TCR beta clonotypes were dominant ex vivo.

This sequence was found in a human donor in good health (CMV status not recorded). Some clones in this sample may be carry-over from other donors' samples. This rearrangement joins TRBV27 to TRBJ2-1; tentatively, D is TRBD2 (7 bases). Sample: cultured CD8+ T cells from PBMCs, taken from culture after CMV antigen stimulation. CDR3 nucleotide sequence: TGTGCCAGCAGTCACCTAGGGGGGGTATGGTCAATAGGCTCCTACAATGAGCAGTTCTTC. This translates into CASSHLGGVWSIGSYNEQFF.